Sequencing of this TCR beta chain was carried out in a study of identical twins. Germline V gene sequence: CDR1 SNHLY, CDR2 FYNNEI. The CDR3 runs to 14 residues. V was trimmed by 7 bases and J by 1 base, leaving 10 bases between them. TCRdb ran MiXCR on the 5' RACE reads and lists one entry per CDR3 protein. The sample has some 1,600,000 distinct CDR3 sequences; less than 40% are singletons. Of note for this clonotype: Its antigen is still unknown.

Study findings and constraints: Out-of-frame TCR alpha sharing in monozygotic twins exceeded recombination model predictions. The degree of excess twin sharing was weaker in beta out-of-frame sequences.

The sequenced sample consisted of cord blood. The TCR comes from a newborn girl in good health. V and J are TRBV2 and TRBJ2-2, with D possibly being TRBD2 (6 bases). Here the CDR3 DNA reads TGTGCCAGCACCGGTAGCGGGAACACCGGGGAGCTGTTTTTT. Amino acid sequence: CASTGSGNTGELFF.